A selection of T cell receptor beta chains follows, all from one sample in a study of T cell repertoires in cytomegalovirus infection. A single record per CDR3 protein comes from TCRdb applying MiXCR to the reads. The sample holds 150,000 to 160,000 distinct CDR3 sequences; about 25% are singletons and the top ten take approximately 11%. Material for sequencing was PBMCs. The receptors were gathered from a human donor in good health (CMV status not recorded). Some clones in this sample may be carry-over from other donors' samples. Each CDR3 is given without its conserved first and last residue.

v_call	j_call	cdr3_aa
TRBV25-1	TRBJ1-4	ASSELESGMRGEKLF
TRBV9	TRBJ2-5	ASSKHSLQETQY
TRBV5-3	TRBJ2-7	ASSDSTGGAYEQY
TRBV24-1	TRBJ1-1	ATSDPRQGEAF
TRBV27	TRBJ1-5	ASSPGHPNQPQH
TRBV4-2	TRBJ2-3	ASSTSGGAIGTDTQY
TRBV6-1	TRBJ2-2	ASSEQGAGTGELF
TRBV12-3/TRBV12-4	TRBJ2-2	ASSLGARNTGELF
TRBV6-2/TRBV6-3	TRBJ2-3	ASRDPEDTQY
TRBV3-1	TRBJ2-3	ASSQISGGPTDTQY
TRBV7-2	TRBJ1-3	ASSPDRAANTIY
TRBV5-1	TRBJ2-5	ASSFTGGKETQY
TRBV7-2	TRBJ1-5	ASSPRAYSNQPQH
TRBV28	TRBJ2-7	ASSLHRDRVYEQY
TRBV14	TRBJ2-1	ASSQERTGRSIVYNEQF
TRBV29-1	TRBJ1-4	SVGGGQVKDEKLF
TRBV7-2	TRBJ1-5	ASRLTSRYSNQPQH
TRBV6-1	TRBJ1-5	ASRYGLQPQH
TRBV20-1	TRBJ2-3	SARAGLAGPRDTQY
TRBV12-3/TRBV12-4	TRBJ1-6	ASSDQGTAYSPLH
TRBV9	TRBJ1-3	ASSGSGVGNTIY
TRBV7-2	TRBJ2-3	ASSLDGTDTQY
TRBV7-9	TRBJ2-3	ASSFSTRTGRHSSTDTQY
TRBV10-3	TRBJ2-5	AISESAGGQETQY
TRBV27	TRBJ2-3	ASSLSLGAITLNTQY
TRBV5-6	TRBJ2-1	ASSDITSGRLGEQF
TRBV15	TRBJ2-1	ATSRDRAYNEQF
TRBV27	TRBJ1-2	ASSLSNGHGYT
TRBV19	TRBJ2-1	ASSSSSGYSYNEQF
TRBV9	TRBJ2-5	ASSVTASGETQY
TRBV20-1	TRBJ1-4	SAAPGAQGYEKLF
TRBV10-3	TRBJ2-1	AISDSGGSYNEQF
TRBV12-3/TRBV12-4	TRBJ2-7	ASSPRASYEQY
TRBV5-6	TRBJ2-1	ASSLEGRYNEQF
TRBV7-9	TRBJ2-1	ASSPVAGVLISYNEQF
TRBV5-1	TRBJ2-7	ASSRDALSYEQY
TRBV7-9	TRBJ2-3	ASSLTSDSPTDTQY
TRBV7-8	TRBJ1-5	ASSLERYSNQPQH
TRBV20-1	TRBJ2-7	SAREVSGGPYEQY
TRBV28	TRBJ2-4	ASSFGGHVAKNIQY
TRBV28	TRBJ2-2	ASLTGLYTGELF
TRBV7-2	TRBJ1-1	ASSGTGYEAF
TRBV12-3/TRBV12-4	TRBJ2-2	ASSSDGELF
TRBV7-2	TRBJ2-5	ASSLRQGGETQY
TRBV19	TRBJ1-1	ASSILAGNTEAF
TRBV28	TRBJ2-1	ASSTQTRASYNEQF
TRBV7-9	TRBJ2-5	ASSLGLAGGSTQQTQY
TRBV7-2	TRBJ2-7	ASSGQGGYEQY
TRBV7-2	TRBJ2-7	ASSLAGSGGNEQY
TRBV7-8	TRBJ2-3	ASSPRGAGSSTDTQY
TRBV7-2	TRBJ2-7	ASSLAGQGPYEQY
TRBV9	TRBJ2-7	ASSVRLSPGDSYEQY
TRBV27	TRBJ2-7	ASTSGQYEQY
TRBV11-2	TRBJ2-7	ASSPRLAEQY
TRBV20-1	TRBJ2-2	SAREAGWNTGELF
TRBV19	TRBJ2-7	ASSILAGYEQY
TRBV29-1	TRBJ2-7	SVGGGLAGGWEQY